This T cell receptor beta chain was retrieved from a study of blood T cells in healthy people across ages (dated by TCRdb to between 2015 and 2016). Study-wide context: In model experiments, template switching captured about one uniquely barcoded TCR beta cDNA molecule for every two T cells. Using deep sequencing normalized with unique cDNA molecular identifiers, the study measured how TCR beta repertoire diversity changes with age. Donors were grouped into four age groups: young (average 16 years), middle-aged (about 38), aged (around 60) and long-lived (approximately 75). To avoid experimental bias, donors of different ages were spread randomly across the sequencing lanes. Two additional independent replicas of 1 million unique cDNA reads from the same blood draw were analyzed for two donors (one aged 18 to 29 and one aged 80 or older).

Systemically healthy Caucasian individuals from Russia, 39 in total and aged roughly 6 to 100 years, were included as donors. Each donor gave approximately 9.3 milliliters of peripheral blood, collected into EDTA-treated Vacutainer tubes. Ficoll-Paque density-gradient centrifugation was used to isolate PBMCs, with at least 7 million per sample. Total RNA was extracted from PBMCs with Trizol reagent, with at least 6 micrograms obtained per sample. Naive CD45RAhigh/CD27high T cell percentages were measured by flow cytometry on a PBMC aliquot from every donor. Trimming costs V 2 bases and J 7 bases, and their ends lie 12 bases apart. From its cysteine to its phenylalanine, the CDR3 spans 13 amino acids. The kept DNA is CDR3 alone, 39 bases in frame from the first base. The CDR1 and CDR2 encoded by the germline V gene are KGHSH and LQKENI. The study at large found these results: Estimates of total diversity based on one million sequenced T cells were considered lower bounds and underestimates. There was a strong correlation between observed TCR beta diversity and the percentage of naive T cells measured by flow cytometry. The long-lived group showed more naive CD4+ T cells, fewer expanded clones and increased TCR diversity than the aged group, suggesting age selection. Because the CMV infection status of the donors was unknown, age-related changes in expanded clonotypes may potentially have been confounded. Since profiling was done on bulk unsorted PBMCs, naive and antigen-experienced compartments could not be conclusively compared. As age increased, observed TCR beta diversity per million T cells dropped in a roughly linear way, and a significant reduction was already evident by age around 41.

The library relied on 5' RACE. Reads for this sample came from an Illumina HiSeq 2500. A second PCR of roughly 7 to 11 cycles was performed with a sample-barcoded 5' primer and a J-beta primer mix. Each TCR beta cDNA molecule received a unique molecular identifier from a template-switch 5' adaptor carrying 12 random nucleotides. At least 3 million CDR3-containing paired-end reads were obtained from each sample. All of the RNA was converted into first-strand cDNA using the Mint cDNA synthesis kit, with a TRBC-specific oligonucleotide serving as the primer. Following uracil-DNA glycosylase treatment, all cDNA underwent a first 18-cycle PCR with the universal primers M1SS and BC2_uni_R. In the original analysis: Normalization of each sample was performed by random selection of 1 million high-quality reads, each carrying a distinct molecular identifier. Instead of being binned into consensus sequences, reads that shared molecular identifiers were thrown out. MiTCR, set to a Q25 quality threshold and the strictest error-elimination algorithm, was used for CDR3 identification, clonotype clustering and error correction. A nonparametric unseen species model using Euler transformation provided a lower-bound estimate of total TCR beta diversity. TCRdb reprocessing: public reads trimmed at Q25 with fastp, clones called with MiXCR, in-frame beta chains kept. Rows merge per CDR3 protein into single entries with the most common DNA and genes. The V and J calls were not made by the authors but by TCRdb's processing. Across this sample there are around 780,000 distinct CDR3 sequences, with just over 55% seen only once. Of the sample, around 25% is held by the ten largest clones.

Notes on this clonotype: Its cognate antigen has yet to be identified. Base qualities are missing; no much larger clone stands one base away.

The clonotype originates from a man aged 35 to 55 in good health. The chain couples TRBV18 to TRBJ2-7; no D segment can be confidently identified. The specimen sequenced was blood. In nucleotide form, the sequence is TGTGCCAGCTCACCAAATCCAAACAATGAGCAGTACTTC. This yields the protein CASSPNPNNEQYF.